These 22 T cell receptor beta chains were all obtained from the same sample, sequenced in a study of blood T cell repertoires in COVID-19. Assay: immunoSEQ multiplex PCR; the TCRdb copy retains only in-frame clones and omits some. The profile shows tens of thousands of clones, approximately 87% of them singletons. Sequencing was performed on peripheral blood. Receptors were obtained from a woman aged 60-75 years with COVID-19, enrolled during active disease.

This chain links TRBV2 with TRBJ2-7; TRBD2 matches at 10 bases. Germline values: CDR1 SNHLY, CDR2 FYNNEI. The V segment lost 0 bases and the J segment 4 bases; nucleotides outside the gene matches: 6. This CDR3 region has 16 residues. CDR3 nucleotide sequence: TGTGCCAGCAGTGAAGCCAACAGCGGGAGGGTGTACGAGCAGTACTTC. Protein product: CASSEANSGRVYEQYF.

This chain links TRBV19 with TRBJ2-7; 9 bases are a match to TRBD1. The CDR3 is 14 amino acids. Germline CDR1 reads LNHDA; CDR2 reads SQIVND (reference sequence). V was clipped by 5 bases and J by 2 bases; unmatched bases: 4. The CDR3 protein is CASSRDRATYEQYF. In DNA, the CDR3 is TGTGCCAGTAGTCGGGACAGGGCGACCTACGAGCAGTACTTC.

The chain combines TRBV25-1 with TRBJ1-5; D is possibly TRBD1 (6 bases). Germline-derived CDR1 and CDR2 are MGHDK and SYGVNS. Trimming stripped 3 bases from V and 4 bases from J, with 7 bases between. The CDR3 spans 13 residues. The CDR3 DNA sequence: TGTGCCAGCAGTGACAGGGGTAATCAGCCCCAGCATTTT. It codes for CASSDRGNQPQHF.

V gene TRBV2 combines with J gene TRBJ2-5, with TRBD2 matching over 12 bases. CDR1 is SNHLY and CDR2 is FYNNEI in the germline V gene. The junction had 9 bases not matched to a gene; V was cut back by 7 bases and J by 9 bases. This CDR3 has 14 residues. CDR3 nucleotide sequence: TGTGCCAGCAACCGACTAGCGGGAGTCCAAGCCCAGTACTTC. Translation: CASNRLAGVQAQYF.

The gene calls are TRBV11-3 and TRBJ2-7, with 8 bases matching TRBD2. This CDR3 has 15 amino acids. Germline loops: CDR1 SGHNT, CDR2 YENEEA. Trimming at V came to 3 bases and at J to 1 base, leaving 5 bases not matched to a gene. CDR3 in DNA: TGTGCCAGCAGCTTTGGGAGCGGGGGATCCTACGAGCAGTACTTC. The encoded protein is CASSFGSGGSYEQYF.

This rearrangement joins TRBV19 to TRBJ2-4, with D perhaps matching TRBD2 (5 bases). The CDR3 is 15 amino acids. Germline CDR1 and CDR2: LNHDA and SQIVND (reference sequence). Deletions cut 3 bases from V and 1 base from J, with 10 bases between. The CDR3, as DNA: TGTGCCAGTAGTATCACGGGGATTGCCAAAAACATTCAGTACTTC. It codes for CASSITGIAKNIQYF.

The V gene is TRBV15, the J gene TRBJ1-2; TRBD1 agrees at 9 bases. V was pared by 4 bases and J by 5 bases, with 8 bases of the junction left unmatched. Per germline, CDR1 LNHNV and CDR2 YYDKDF (reference sequence). The CDR3 is made up of 15 amino acids. This CDR3 is CATSTSTGGGYGYTF. CDR3 in DNA: TGTGCCACCAGCACCTCTACAGGGGGCGGTTATGGCTACACCTTC.

The chain has TRBV10-2 and TRBJ2-7, with 8 bases lining up with TRBD1. CDR1 and CDR2 (germline): WSHSY, SAAADI. J gave up 4 bases and V 4 bases, and 9 bases lay outside the gene matches. This CDR3 contains 15 residues. In nucleotides, the CDR3 is TGCGCCAGCAGTGTGGCGACAGGGGCACCATACGAGCAGTACTTC. This translates into CASSVATGAPYEQYF.

V usage is TRBV30 and J usage is TRBJ1-2; 9 bases line up with TRBD1. The CDR3 length is 13 residues. Germline CDR1 GTSNPN, CDR2 SVGIG (reference sequence). V shed 5 bases and J 2 bases; nucleotides not matched to a gene: 3. The CDR3 here is CAWAGTGNYGYTF. CDR3 coding DNA: TGTGCCTGGGCCGGGACAGGGAACTATGGCTACACCTTC.

The chain employs TRBV6-6 and TRBJ1-5; 7 positions agree with TRBD1. The CDR3 contains 12 residues. Losses at the gene ends were 2 bases for V and 15 bases for J; bases not matched to a gene: 7. Per germline, CDR1 MNHNY and CDR2 SVGAGI (reference sequence). The CDR3 DNA is TGTGCCAGCAGTTACCTTGACAGGGAACGGCATTTT. Translation gives CASSYLDRERHF.

This chain's CDR3 is CASSDPGRETQYF. The CDR3 DNA reads as TGTGCCAGCAGTGACCCAGGTAGGGAGACCCAGTACTTC. The genes are TRBV6-4 and TRBJ2-5; D unclear. Germline CDR1 and CDR2: MRHNA and SNTAGT. The V and J ends lost 2 bases and 5 bases respectively, with 9 bases between them. There are 13 residues in the CDR3.

The V gene is TRBV29-1, the J gene TRBJ1-5; TRBD1 matches 7 bases. The ends lost 6 bases at V and 0 bases at J; junction bases unmatched: 5. CDR3 length equals 14 residues. Germline V gene sequence: CDR1 SQVTM, CDR2 ANQGSEA. In nucleotides, the CDR3 is TGCAGCGTCTCGGGACAGAATAGCAATCAGCCCCAGCATTTT. This encodes CSVSGQNSNQPQHF.

The CDR3 spells CASSDHAENTEAFF. In DNA, the CDR3 is TGTGCCAGCAGTGACCACGCAGAGAACACTGAAGCTTTCTTT. The V and J genes are TRBV6-4 and TRBJ1-1; D gene unclear. The CDR3 spans 14 residues. V lost 2 bases and J lost 1, with 8 bases in between. Germline-derived CDR1 and CDR2 are MRHNA and SNTAGT.

The chain carries TRBV27 and TRBJ1-2; 7 positions agree with TRBD1. J was trimmed by 2 bases and V by 5 bases; bases with no gene match: 5. Germline values: CDR1 MNHEY, CDR2 SMNVEV (reference sequence). This CDR3 is built from 14 residues. Here the CDR3 reads CASSKDRSNYGYTF. CDR3 sequence (DNA): TGTGCCAGCAGTAAGGACAGGTCAAACTATGGCTACACCTTC.

V usage is TRBV30 and J usage is TRBJ1-6; D call uncertain. Germline V gene data show CDR1 as GTSNPN and CDR2 as SVGIG (reference sequence). Trimming cost V 2 bases and J 6 bases, with 8 bases left between them. The CDR3 is made up of 13 amino acids. The CDR3 nucleotides read TGTGCCTGGAGTACCGGTCCTAATTCACCCCTCCACTTT. Translation: CAWSTGPNSPLHF.

This clone was counted between two and nine times. The chain joins TRBV5-5 to TRBJ2-2; TRBD2 matches 10 bases. The germline gives CDR1 SGHKS, CDR2 YYEKEE (reference sequence). The CDR3 has 15 amino acids. J was trimmed by 3 bases and V by 1 base; bases with no gene match: 0. The CDR3 here is CASSLLAGDTGELFF. DNA for the CDR3: TGTGCCAGCAGCTTGCTAGCGGGGGACACCGGGGAGCTGTTTTTT.

This rearrangement joins TRBV6-5 to TRBJ1-4, with 8 bases fitting TRBD1. CDR3 length: 13 amino acids. V was pared by 6 bases and J by 8 bases, with 5 bases of the junction left unmatched. Germline V gives CDR1 MNHEY, CDR2 SVGAGI. CDR3 protein: CASRDRVDEKLFF. The CDR3 DNA reads TGTGCCAGCAGGGACAGGGTAGACGAAAAACTGTTTTTT.

V gene TRBV28 combines with J gene TRBJ1-5, with D unclear. V lost 9 bases to trimming and J lost 4 bases, with 13 bases between them. This CDR3 has 13 amino acids. Germline V gene sequence: CDR1 MDHEN, CDR2 SYDVKM. This CDR3 is CASNIGGNQPQHF. The CDR3 DNA follows: TGTGCCAGTAATATAGGCGGGAATCAGCCCCAGCATTTT. The full variable domain, rest sourced from reference TRBV28 and TRBJ1-5, is DVKVTQSSRYLVKRTGEKVFLECVQDMDHENMFWYRQDPGLGLRLIYFSYDVKMKEKGDIPEGYSVSREKKERFSLILESASTNQTSMYLCASNIGGNQPQHFGDGTRLSIL.

The V gene is TRBV12-3 or TRBV12-4, the J gene TRBJ1-2; unclear D gene. The CDR3 is 13 amino acids. V shed 0 bases and J shed 6 bases, with 8 bases lying between them. The CDR3 DNA reads TGTGCCAGCAGTTTAGCAGGAGTCCATGGCTACACCTTC. Protein sequence: CASSLAGVHGYTF.

The V call is TRBV11-2, the J call TRBJ2-2, with D tentatively TRBD2 (5 bases). There are 16 residues in the CDR3. Germline lookup yields CDR1 SGHAT and CDR2 FQNNGV. V lost 3 bases and J lost 6, with 17 bases in between. The CDR3 here is CASSFAGAPRAGELFF. The CDR3 DNA reads as TGTGCCAGCAGCTTCGCGGGCGCTCCCCGGGCCGGGGAGCTGTTTTTT.

J is TRBJ2-3 and V is TRBV7-9; TRBD1 aligns across 9 bases. Germline V gives CDR1 SEHNR, CDR2 FQNEAQ (reference sequence). CDR3 length: 14 amino acids. V lost 4 bases, J lost 5 bases, and 4 bases stayed unmatched. CDR3 DNA: TGTGCCAGCAGCTCGGGACAGGGAGGAGATACGCAGTATTTT. Residues: CASSSGQGGDTQYF.

The chain links TRBV12-5 to TRBJ1-1; TRBD1 agrees at 7 bases. CDR1 is LGHNT and CDR2 is FRNRAP in the germline V gene. CDR3 length: 17 amino acids. J lost 0 bases, V lost 0 bases, and 7 bases had no gene match. The CDR3 DNA reads as TGTGCTAGTGGTTTGGTAATCTCGACAGGGATGAACACTGAAGCTTTCTTT. Encoded protein: CASGLVISTGMNTEAFF.